This T cell receptor (beta chain) was recovered during a study of shared clonotypes between healthy human individuals. Study-level background: Participating donors consisted of two women and a few men aged 18 to 49.

On this clone: Its antigen is as yet unknown.

General observations from the study: The study sampled only blood, and tissue repertoires likely differ.

Naive CD8 isolation took CD45RO-negative cells positively selected for CCR7 and excluded terminally differentiated effector memory CD45RA+ cells. Genomic DNA belonging to each subset was distributed in equal measure over several immunoSEQ plates. TCRdb's table, derived via immunoSEQ multiplex PCR, lists solely in-frame clones and lacks some. The profile shows hundreds of thousands of clones, roughly 95% of them singletons. Germline trimming cut 6 bases from V and 8 bases from J; bases unmatched to any gene: 17. The CDR3 runs to 15 residues. Germline CDR1 SQVTM, CDR2 ANQGSEA. The receptor comes from a woman aged 25-40 years in good health. The sequencing sample was made of naive CD8+ T cells sorted from blood. V gene TRBV29-1 combines with J gene TRBJ2-7; 9 bases map to TRBD1. CDR3 amino acids: CSVGGQGMRRSKQYF. The CDR3 DNA sequence: TGCAGCGTCGGGGGACAGGGAATGAGGCGGTCTAAGCAGTACTTC.